This passage covers 21 T cell receptor beta chains from one sample sequenced in a study of cytotoxic CD8 clonotypes in ibrutinib-treated CLL. Some clones are missing from TCRdb's copy, which holds only in-frame ones; the method was immunoSEQ multiplex PCR. The table includes fewer than 50,000 clones, approximately 50% detected once. Material: PBMCs, obtained after 12 months of ibrutinib treatment. The source of these receptors is a human donor with chronic lymphocytic leukemia.

CDR3 in amino acids: CSVEQGPGEQYF. CDR3 in DNA: TGCAGCGTGGAACAGGGGCCGGGGGAGCAGTACTTC. The genes are TRBV29-1 and TRBJ2-7, with TRBD1 matching 7 bases. This CDR3 is built from 12 residues. Germline V lookup: CDR1 SQVTM, CDR2 ANQGSEA. V was clipped by 6 bases and J by 7 bases; unmatched bases: 9.

This clone has a single count. V is TRBV19 and J is TRBJ2-7; 8 bases map to TRBD2. From germline, CDR1 is LNHDA and CDR2 SQIVND (reference sequence). Germline trimming cut 6 bases from V and 4 bases from J; bases unmatched to any gene: 5. This CDR3 has 13 residues. The CDR3 loop is CASRGTSHYEQYF. CDR3 coding DNA: TGTGCCAGTAGGGGGACTAGTCATTACGAGCAGTACTTC.

For this clone: The junction departs from germline at one end; a sequencing error may be responsible. The CDR3 DNA reads TGTGCTAGCAGACCGACAGGCCAAGAGACCCAGTACTTC. Translation: CASRPTGQETQYF. This rearrangement joins TRBV7-7 to TRBJ2-5; TRBD1 might be the D (6 bases). The CDR3 is 13 residues long. Germline V gene sequence: CDR1 SSHAT, CDR2 FNYEAQ (reference sequence).

The rearrangement links TRBV6-6 to TRBJ1-4; D gene uncertain. Germline loops: CDR1 MNHNY, CDR2 SVGAGI (reference sequence). V was pared by 3 bases and J by 3 bases, with 14 bases between. The CDR3 runs to 16 residues. DNA for the CDR3: TGTGCCAGCAGTTATGCAGGCCCTGCAGCTAATGAAAAACTGTTTTTT. The encoded protein is CASSYAGPAANEKLFF.

The rearrangement uses TRBV10-3 and TRBJ2-1, with 11 bases fitting TRBD1. Trimming removed 4 bases from V and 1 base from J; junction bases left unmatched: 3. Germline assignment: CDR1 ENHRY and CDR2 SYGVKD. The CDR3 totals 16 residues. CDR3 amino acids: CAISAGQGDSYNEQFF. The CDR3 coding sequence is TGTGCCATCAGTGCGGGACAGGGGGATTCCTACAATGAGCAGTTCTTC.

This chain joins TRBV18 and TRBJ2-1, with 9 bases fitting TRBD2. In germline, CDR1 is KGHSH, CDR2 LQKENI. After removal of 3 bases from V and 3 bases from J, the junction contained 3 bases not matched to a gene. CDR3 length: 15 amino acids. The CDR3 is CASSPETSGYNEQFF. Here the CDR3 DNA reads TGTGCCAGCTCACCGGAGACTAGCGGCTACAATGAGCAGTTCTTC.

In this sample, this clone turned up a few times. The chain carries TRBV7-9 and TRBJ1-6; D perhaps matches TRBD1 (5 bases). The CDR3 is made up of 19 amino acids. Germline assignment: CDR1 SEHNR and CDR2 FQNEAQ (reference sequence). V was pared by 5 bases and J by 0 bases, with 20 bases between. The CDR3 protein is CASSPLTGTASSYNSPLHF. The CDR3 nucleotides are TGTGCCAGCAGCCCTCTCACGGGGACCGCAAGCTCCTATAATTCACCCCTCCACTTT. Full variable domain (rest looked up from reference TRBV7-9 and TRBJ1-6): DTGVSQNPRHKITKRGQNVTFRCDPISEHNRLYWYRQTLGQGPEFLTYFQNEAQLEKSRLLSDRFSAERPKGSFSTLEIQRTEQGDSAMYLCASSPLTGTASSYNSPLHFGNGTRLTVT.

CDR3 amino acids: CASSSTGPGTQQFF. The CDR3, as DNA: TGTGCCAGCAGCTCGACCGGGCCGGGTACTCAGCAGTTCTTC. This rearrangement joins TRBV7-3 to TRBJ2-1; D is unclear. The CDR3 is 14 residues long. Germline values: CDR1 SGHTA, CDR2 FQGTGA. V was shortened by 4 bases and J by 11 bases, with 18 bases between the two germline ends.

V gene TRBV10-1 combines with J gene TRBJ2-2; perhaps D is TRBD1 or TRBD2 (6 bases each). CDR3 size: 12 residues. The V and J ends lost 6 bases and 7 bases respectively, with 9 bases between them. Germline V CDR1 and CDR2: WNHNN, SYGVQD (reference sequence). As DNA, the CDR3 is TGCGCCAGCAGACAGGGAGGCGGGGAGCTGTTTTTT. This encodes CASRQGGGELFF.

There are many counts of this clone. This chain uses TRBV7-8 with TRBJ1-2, with D unclear. The CDR3 is 13 residues long. The germline V gene has CDR1 SGHVS and CDR2 FQNEAQ. Trimming took 1 base from V and 7 from J, leaving 10 bases between them. The CDR3 DNA reads as TGTGCCAGCAGCTTAGTATCAGGATCTGGCTACACCTTC. Its translation is CASSLVSGSGYTF.

The chain employs TRBV19 and TRBJ2-7; D tentatively fits TRBD1 or TRBD2 (6 bases each). Deletions cut 5 bases from V and 2 bases from J, with 13 bases between. The CDR3 consists of 14 residues. Germline V gene data show CDR1 as LNHDA and CDR2 as SQIVND (reference sequence). The CDR3, as DNA: TGTGCCAGTAGTGCTCCGGGGGACACCTACGAGCAGTACTTC. Its translation is CASSAPGDTYEQYF.

By its share, this clone is medium-sized. V usage is TRBV19 and J usage is TRBJ1-5; TRBD1 is a possible D gene (6 bases). CDR1 and CDR2 (germline): LNHDA, SQIVND (reference sequence). V was pared by 5 bases and J by 5 bases, with 16 bases between. This CDR3 comprises 15 residues. The CDR3 is CASSLLDRTHQPQHF. In nucleotides, the CDR3 is TGTGCCAGTAGTCTCCTCGACAGGACCCATCAGCCCCAGCATTTT.

In its sample, this clone was seen a few times. J is TRBJ1-2 and V is TRBV7-4; D gene ambiguous. From germline, CDR1 is SGHVT and CDR2 SQSDAQ. The V gene lost 1 base and the J gene lost 2 bases, with 5 bases spanning the gap. The CDR3 extends over 13 amino acids. CDR3 DNA sequence: TGTGCCAGCAGCTTAGACGGGAACTATGGCTACACCTTC. Residues: CASSLDGNYGYTF.

By proportion, this clone is medium-sized. V and J are TRBV9 and TRBJ2-2; D is unresolved. This CDR3 is built from 14 residues. V lost 0 bases and J 2 bases, leaving 5 bases between the germline ends. Germline assignment: CDR1 SGDLS and CDR2 YYNGEE. This CDR3 reads CASSVEGNTGELFF. The DNA for the CDR3 is TGTGCCAGCAGCGTAGAAGGTAACACCGGGGAGCTGTTTTTT.

V and J are TRBV6-1 and TRBJ1-1; 7 bases agree with TRBD1. Germline CDR1 reads MNHNS; CDR2 reads SASEGT. V lost 8 bases to trimming and J lost 8 bases; unmatched junction nucleotides: 11. The CDR3 totals 13 residues. The CDR3 coding sequence is TGTGCCAGCCGAGTCCAGAAGGACAGGGAAGCTTTCTTT. Protein: CASRVQKDREAFF.

The chain uses TRBV9 and TRBJ2-7; D uncertain. Germline V lookup: CDR1 SGDLS, CDR2 YYNGEE. The CDR3 covers 12 residues. Trimming took off 0 bases at V and 4 bases at J, with 5 bases between the two ends. CDR3 protein: CASSVDEYEQYF. The CDR3 DNA follows: TGTGCCAGCAGCGTAGACGAATACGAGCAGTACTTC.

The rearrangement links TRBV5-5 to TRBJ1-4; D perhaps matches TRBD1 (6 bases). The CDR3 consists of 15 residues. CDR1 SGHKS and CDR2 YYEKEE come from the germline V gene (reference sequence). V was shortened by 0 bases and J by 5 bases, with 11 bases between the two germline ends. Here the CDR3 DNA reads TGTGCCAGCAGCTTGGTTGTCAGGGGAAATGAAAAACTGTTTTTT. It encodes CASSLVVRGNEKLFF.

The chain joins TRBV5-1 to TRBJ1-1, with D tentatively TRBD1 (5 bases). V lost 0 bases to trimming and J lost 6 bases, with 9 bases between them. From germline, CDR1 is SGHRS and CDR2 YFSETQ. This CDR3 spans 13 amino acids. DNA of the CDR3: TGCGCCAGCAGCTTGGCAGGGTCCTCTGAAGCTTTCTTT. Translation gives CASSLAGSSEAFF.

The chain links TRBV7-2 to TRBJ1-1; 8 positions agree with TRBD1. V lost 5 bases to trimming and J lost 0 bases; unmatched junction nucleotides: 2. Germline V CDR1 and CDR2: SGHTA, FQGNSA. The CDR3 covers 14 residues. CDR3 loop: CASSRDRLNTEAFF. The CDR3 nucleotides are TGTGCCAGCAGCAGGGACAGGCTGAACACTGAAGCTTTCTTT.

The chain employs TRBV15 and TRBJ1-1, with D tentatively TRBD1 (5 bases). Looked up from germline, CDR1 is LNHNV and CDR2 is YYDKDF (reference sequence). The CDR3 is made up of 12 amino acids. V was trimmed by 2 bases and J by 7 bases, leaving 8 bases between them. The CDR3 DNA is TGTGCCACCAGCAGACCGGGGGGTGAAGCTTTCTTT. Residues: CATSRPGGEAFF.

This chain links TRBV7-9 with TRBJ2-5; the match to TRBD1 covers 12 bases. This CDR3 is built from 16 residues. V shed 5 bases, J shed 5 bases, and the junction held 9 bases outside the gene matches. The germline CDR1 and CDR2 sequences are SEHNR and FQNEAQ (reference sequence). The CDR3 sequence is CASSRTGTGGWETQYF. The CDR3 nucleotides are TGTGCCAGCAGCCGCACCGGGACAGGGGGCTGGGAGACCCAGTACTTC.